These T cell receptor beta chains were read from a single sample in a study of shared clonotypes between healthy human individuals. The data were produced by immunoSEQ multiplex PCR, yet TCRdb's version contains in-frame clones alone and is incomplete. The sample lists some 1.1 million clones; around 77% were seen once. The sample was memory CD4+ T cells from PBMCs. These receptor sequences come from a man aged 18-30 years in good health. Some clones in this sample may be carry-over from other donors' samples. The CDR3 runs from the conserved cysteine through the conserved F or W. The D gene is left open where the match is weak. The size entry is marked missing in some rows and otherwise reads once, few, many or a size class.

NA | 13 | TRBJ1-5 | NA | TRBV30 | CAWKAGPNQPQHF | TGTGCCTGGAAGGCGGGGCCCAATCAGCCCCAGCATTTT
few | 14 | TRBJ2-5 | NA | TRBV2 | CASNRDVNQETQYF | TGTGCCAGCAATCGTGACGTAAACCAAGAGACCCAGTACTTC
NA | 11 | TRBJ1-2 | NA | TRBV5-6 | CASSSGEGYTF | TGTGCCAGCAGCTCGGGAGAGGGCTACACCTTC
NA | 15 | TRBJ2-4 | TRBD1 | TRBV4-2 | CASSQGWTGENIQYF | TGTGCCAGCAGCCAAGGGTGGACAGGGGAAAACATTCAGTACTTC
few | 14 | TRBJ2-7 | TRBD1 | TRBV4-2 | CASSPTTGGAEQYF | TGTGCCAGCAGCCCCACGACAGGGGGCGCCGAGCAGTACTTC
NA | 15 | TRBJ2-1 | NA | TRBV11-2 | CASSFYRSSYNEQFF | TGTGCCAGCAGCTTTTATCGGAGCTCCTACAATGAGCAGTTCTTC
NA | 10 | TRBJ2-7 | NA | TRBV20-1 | CSGGFGEQYF | TGCAGTGGTGGCTTTGGCGAGCAGTACTTC
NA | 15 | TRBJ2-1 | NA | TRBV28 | CASSTPGPPYNEQFF | TGTGCCAGCAGTACCCCGGGACCCCCTTACAATGAGCAGTTCTTC
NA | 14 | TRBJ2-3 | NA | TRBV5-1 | CASQAGPSTDTQYF | TGCGCCAGTCAAGCGGGCCCTAGCACAGATACGCAGTATTTT
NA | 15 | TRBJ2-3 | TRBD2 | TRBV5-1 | CASSPRAGGVDTQYF | TGCGCCAGCAGCCCCCGGGCGGGAGGTGTAGATACGCAGTATTTT
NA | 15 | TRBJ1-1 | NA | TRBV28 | CASTFWGAGNTEAFF | TGTGCCAGCACCTTTTGGGGGGCGGGGAACACTGAAGCTTTCTTT
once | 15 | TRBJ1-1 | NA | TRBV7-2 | CASSSWARVNTEAFF | TGTGCCAGCAGCTCATGGGCCAGAGTGAACACTGAAGCTTTCTTT
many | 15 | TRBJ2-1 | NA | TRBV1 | CTSSTPTSSYNEQFF | TGCACCAGCAGCACTCCGACTAGCTCCTACAATGAGCAGTTCTTC
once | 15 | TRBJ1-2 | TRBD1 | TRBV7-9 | CASSLHGQGSYGYTF | TGTGCCAGCAGCCTCCACGGACAGGGGAGCTATGGCTACACCTTC
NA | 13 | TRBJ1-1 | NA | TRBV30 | CAWTMGGYTEAFF | TGTGCCTGGACCATGGGGGGGTACACTGAAGCTTTCTTT
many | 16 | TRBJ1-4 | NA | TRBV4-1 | CASSQVSGSVNEKLFF | TGCGCCAGCAGCCAAGTATCAGGGAGTGTTAATGAAAAACTGTTTTTT